Listed here are 17 T cell receptor beta chains from one sample, sequenced in a study of shared clonotypes between healthy human individuals. Clones were sequenced by immunoSEQ multiplex PCR, and TCRdb holds only the in-frame ones, with some missing. The sample lists about 560,000 clones, around three quarters occurring once. Material: PBMCs. These receptor sequences come from a woman between 40 and 50 years old in good health. Some clones in this sample may be carry-over from other donors' samples.

The V and J genes are TRBV25-1 and TRBJ2-1; D remains ambiguous. V dropped 6 bases and J dropped 7 bases, with 4 bases sitting between them. The CDR3 contains 10 residues. Germline CDR1 MGHDK, CDR2 SYGVNS. The CDR3 coding sequence is TGTGCCAGCAGGGGGAATGAGCAGTTCTTC. It translates to CASRGNEQFF.

This clone occurred a few times. The chain combines TRBV15 with TRBJ2-3, with a tentative D call TRBD2 (6 bases). The CDR3 has 15 amino acids. CDR1 and CDR2 from the germline V gene are LNHNV and YYDKDF (reference sequence). V lost 6 bases and J 5 bases, leaving 18 bases between the germline ends. CDR3 DNA sequence: TGTGCCACCAGTCCCGGGACTCGAGCAGTAGATACGCAGTATTTT. Translating it yields CATSPGTRAVDTQYF.

This clone appeared a few times. The rearrangement uses TRBV5-1 and TRBJ2-2; D is perhaps TRBD1 (6 bases). Germline CDR1 SGHRS, CDR2 YFSETQ. The CDR3 is made up of 16 amino acids. V dropped 5 bases and J dropped 0 bases, with 14 bases sitting between them. The CDR3 reads CASRLGADANTGELFF. CDR3 nucleotides: TGCGCCAGCAGACTGGGGGCTGACGCGAACACCGGGGAGCTGTTTTTT.

The chain combines TRBV5-1 with TRBJ1-5, with a tentative D call TRBD1 (5 bases). With 0 bases removed from V and 3 bases from J, the gap between germline ends came to 10 bases. The length of the CDR3 is 15 residues. Looked up from germline, CDR1 is SGHRS and CDR2 is YFSETQ. The CDR3: CASSLGVGLNQPQHF. The CDR3 nucleotides read TGCGCCAGCAGCTTGGGGGTGGGACTCAATCAGCCCCAGCATTTT.

There are many counts of this clone. Other DNA sequences of this sample code for an identical CDR3. The genes are TRBV5-6 and TRBJ2-6, with D uncertain. The ends were cut back, 0 bases at V and 4 bases at J, with 8 bases in the middle. Per germline, CDR1 SGHDT and CDR2 YYEEEE. This CDR3 region has 15 residues. The CDR3: CASSLGVSGANVLTF. The CDR3 DNA sequence: TGTGCCAGCAGCTTGGGGGTATCCGGGGCCAACGTCCTGACTTTC.

To note about this clone: The CDR3 does not end in the conserved phenylalanine or tryptophan, so this is likely a read error. The rearrangement uses TRBV30 and TRBJ1-2; 7 positions agree with TRBD1. The V and J ends lost 6 bases and 0 bases, in that order; junction bases with no gene match: 16. The CDR3 consists of 17 residues. Per the germline V gene, CDR1 is GTSNPN and CDR2 is SVGIG (reference sequence). The CDR3 here is CACLPPAPGQTNYGYTL. The CDR3 nucleotides are TGTGCCTGCCTACCCCCTGCGCCGGGACAGACTAACTATGGCTACACCCTC.

Note on this clone: This sequence is one base from a far larger clone and is likely a read error. The same CDR3 arises from other DNA sequences in this sample as well. The chain recombines TRBV28 with TRBJ1-6; D uncertain. The CDR3 runs to 13 residues. The V gene's germline CDR1 is MDHEN and CDR2 SYDVKM. The CDR3 sequence is CASSLSRNSPLHF. The CDR3, as DNA: TGCGCCAGCAGTTTAAGTCGTAATTCACCCCTCCACTTT. Full variable domain (outside the CDR3, taken from reference TRBV28 and TRBJ1-6): DVKVTQSSRYLVKRTGEKVFLECVQDMDHENMFWYRQDPGLGLRLIYFSYDVKMKEKGDIPEGYSVSREKKERFSLILESASTNQTSMYLCASSLSRNSPLHFGNGTRLTVT.

As to this clone: A far more abundant clone sits one base away, making this likely a read error. The V call is TRBV30, the J call TRBJ2-5; 9 bases agree with TRBD2. The V segment lost 3 bases and the J segment 13 bases; nucleotides outside the gene matches: 15. CDR1 is GTSNPN and CDR2 is SVGIG in the germline V gene (reference sequence). CDR3 length: 14 amino acids. DNA for the CDR3: TGTGCCTGGAGGCCCTGGCGGGAGGGCCGCGAGCGGTACTTC. This encodes CAWRPWREGRERYF.

This clone has ten or more counts. The V and J genes are TRBV28 and TRBJ2-3; unclear D gene. Germline CDR1 and CDR2: MDHEN and SYDVKM. Trimming shortened V by 3 bases and J by 5 bases, and 9 bases separated the two germline ends. The CDR3 consists of 13 residues. As DNA, the CDR3 is TGTGCCAGCAGTTTCGGGTGGCGAGATACGCAGTATTTT. Translated, it gives CASSFGWRDTQYF. Based on the CDR3 plus reference TRBV28 and TRBJ2-3, the full variable domain is DVKVTQSSRYLVKRTGEKVFLECVQDMDHENMFWYRQDPGLGLRLIYFSYDVKMKEKGDIPEGYSVSREKKERFSLILESASTNQTSMYLCASSFGWRDTQYFGPGTRLTVL.

The rearrangement joins TRBV5-5 to TRBJ2-7, with 11 nucleotides matching TRBD2. The CDR3 contains 18 residues. Germline values: CDR1 SGHKS, CDR2 YYEKEE (reference sequence). Trimming cost V 3 bases and J 3 bases; bases outside gene matches: 14. The CDR3 protein is CASSSHHPGLADNYEQYF. The CDR3 DNA sequence: TGTGCCAGCAGCTCCCATCACCCGGGACTAGCGGATAACTACGAGCAGTACTTC.

The chain couples TRBV2 to TRBJ2-1; D may be TRBD1 (6 bases). Germline loops: CDR1 SNHLY, CDR2 FYNNEI. Trimming removed 3 bases from V and 10 bases from J, with 16 bases in between. The CDR3 runs to 14 residues. The CDR3 DNA reads as TGTGCCAGCAGTGAGAACTTAGTGAGGGGGGAGCAGTTCTTC. Its protein product is CASSENLVRGEQFF.

The rearrangement uses TRBV2 and TRBJ2-3; 9 bases are shared with TRBD1. CDR1 SNHLY and CDR2 FYNNEI come from the germline V gene. The junction had 3 bases not matched to a gene; V was cut back by 6 bases and J by 2 bases. The CDR3 runs 14 residues. The CDR3 DNA is TGTGCCAGCAGCCGGGACAGGGTCACAGATACGCAGTATTTT. Its translation: CASSRDRVTDTQYF. The full variable domain, rest sourced from reference TRBV2 and TRBJ2-3, is EPEVTQTPSHQVTQMGQEVILRCVPISNHLYFYWYRQILGQKVEFLVSFYNNEISEKSEIFDDQFSVERPDGSNFTLKIRSTKLEDSAMYFCASSRDRVTDTQYFGPGTRLTVL.

A remark on this clone: As the CDR3 is not closed by the conserved phenylalanine or tryptophan, this likely results from a read error. The limits of the CDR3 on the DNA are not certain, so only TCRdb's listed CDR3 is given. V usage is TRBV19 and J usage is TRBJ2-7; the table's D call, TRBD2, was not checked against the DNA. The CDR3 length is 13 residues, termini included. The germline V gene has CDR1 LNHDA and CDR2 SQIVND (reference sequence). CDR3 residues: CASSPGVPYELYL.

The V gene is TRBV27, the J gene TRBJ2-7, with TRBD2 matching 15 bases. Trimming removed 8 bases from V and 5 bases from J; junction bases left unmatched: 10. Looked up from germline, CDR1 is MNHEY and CDR2 is SMNVEV (reference sequence). The CDR3 is made up of 16 amino acids. In DNA form, the CDR3 reads TGTGCCAGCGGCCTCGGACTAGCGGGAGGGGGTGACGAGCAGTACTTC. Protein: CASGLGLAGGGDEQYF.

As regards this clone: The junction does not match germline at one end; this may be a read error. Other DNA sequences in this specimen translate into the identical CDR3. The rearrangement uses TRBV28 and TRBJ2-1; TRBD2 agrees at 13 bases. CDR3 length: 19 residues. Germline V gives CDR1 MDHEN, CDR2 SYDVKM. The CDR3 DNA reads TGTGCTAGCAGTTTCCTATCGCGTAGACTAGCGGGGGGCCCCAATGAGCAGTTCTTC. This translates into CASSFLSRRLAGGPNEQFF. The full variable domain, rest sourced from reference TRBV28 and TRBJ2-1, is DVKVTQSSRYLVKRTGEKVFLECVQDMDHENMFWYRQDPGLGLRLIYFSYDVKMKEKGDIPEGYSVSREKKERFSLILESASTNQTSMYLCASSFLSRRLAGGPNEQFFGPGTRLTVL.

In its sample, this clone was seen once. The rearrangement joins TRBV28 to TRBJ2-1; D is ambiguous. Trimming took off 8 bases at V and 0 bases at J, with 17 bases between the two ends. The CDR3 consists of 16 residues. CDR1 MDHEN and CDR2 SYDVKM come from the germline V gene. As DNA, the CDR3 is TGTGCCAGCGGGCACTCCGTTTTAAGCTCCTACAATGAGCAGTTCTTC. Translation: CASGHSVLSSYNEQFF.

The chain is built from TRBV7-2 and TRBJ2-2, with D perhaps assigned TRBD1 or TRBD2 (7 bases each). Trimming cost V 6 bases and J 4 bases, with 15 bases left between them. Germline lookup yields CDR1 SGHTA and CDR2 FQGNSA. The CDR3 is 15 amino acids. The CDR3 spells CASRQGTTITGELFF. CDR3 bases: TGTGCCAGCAGACAGGGGACTACGATCACCGGGGAGCTGTTTTTT. The full variable domain, rest sourced from reference TRBV7-2 and TRBJ2-2, is GAGVSQSPSNKVTEKGKDVELRCDPISGHTALYWYRQSLGQGLEFLIYFQGNSAPDKSGLPSDRFSAERTGGSVSTLTIQRTQQEDSAVYLCASRQGTTITGELFFGEGSRLTVL.